This T cell receptor (beta chain) emerged from a study of CD8 T cells in ankylosing spondylitis (dated by TCRdb to 2016 to 2017). For context, the study as a whole: The study profiled T cell receptor beta repertoires in healthy donors and ankylosing spondylitis patients to find disease-linked TCR variants. Samples of peripheral blood were taken, and for ankylosing spondylitis patients, synovial fluid was collected as well. The full study cohort was made up of 20 to 25 ankylosing spondylitis patients and 108 healthy donors. Findings and caveats that apply to the study as a whole: The disease-linked clones were reported as significantly enriched in matched synovial fluid samples from ankylosing spondylitis patients. Blood from ankylosing spondylitis patients appeared to be characterized by a TCR beta motif composed of about eight highly homologous amino acid variants. Some TCR beta motif variants had previously been reported in synovial fluid and blood of reactive arthritis patients, which suggested common disease-initiation mechanisms. In peripheral blood, the disease-linked clones were found at relatively low frequencies and had a CD8+ phenotype.

These reads were obtained on an Illumina HiSeq 2500. Quantitative 5'-RACE with molecular barcodes was the method used to prepare the TCR beta libraries. The authors' analysis ran thus. Disease-linked TCR variants were identified with a new computational method built on a probabilistic model of VDJ rearrangement. The raw public reads went through TCRdb reprocessing: fastp at Q25, MiXCR clone calling, in-frame beta chains kept. Rows are unified per CDR3 protein, each entry keeping the most common DNA and genes. The V and J calls here are based on TCRdb, not the publication. The sample table lists 200,000 to 250,000 distinct CDR3 sequences, about 30% of them with a count of one. 4% to 5% of the sample goes to the ten largest clones. From V the trimming removes 4 bases and from J it removes 1 base, while the gene matches leave 5 bases of the junction unaccounted for. The CDR1 and CDR2 encoded by the germline V gene are SGHRS and YFSETQ. The CDR3 starts with the cysteine, ends with the phenylalanine, and has 15 residues. This entry keeps only the CDR3 DNA: 45 bases, framed from base 1.

In the case of this clonotype: The specificity of this receptor is unknown. The sample holds no much larger clone one base away, and base qualities are not on file.

The V and J segments used are TRBV5-1 and TRBJ2-3; 8 bases in the junction line up with TRBD1. Sequencing was performed on blood, either unsorted or a sorted T cell fraction (not recorded which). The sequence was obtained from a male donor with ankylosing spondylitis or in good health (not recorded which). This receptor carries the CDR3 CASSQGTGRTDTQYF. The nucleotides read TGCGCCAGCAGCCAAGGGACAGGACGCACAGATACGCAGTATTTT.